This entry lists 23 T cell receptor beta chains sequenced from one sample in a study of identical twins. TCRdb processed the 5' RACE reads anew with MiXCR; each CDR3 protein has one entry. The data contain over 600,000 distinct CDR3 sequences, 21% of them seen just once; the ten biggest clones take up about 4.3%. These data were also filed under a second study, of T cells expressing NK-cell markers.

Sequenced material: PBMCs. The receptors shown here come from a woman between 18 and 29 years old in good health.

The gene calls are TRBV2 and TRBJ2-2; 8 bases are shared with TRBD1. V lost 4 bases, J lost 4 bases, and 8 bases stayed unmatched. Germline values: CDR1 SNHLY, CDR2 FYNNEI. The CDR3 spans 16 residues. The DNA of the CDR3 is TGTGCCAGCAGTGTCTTGACAGGGGAGCCCACCGGGGAGCTGTTTTTT. This codes for CASSVLTGEPTGELFF.

V and J are TRBV20-1 and TRBJ2-5; 9 bases align to TRBD2. Trimming cost V 6 bases and J 3 bases; bases outside gene matches: 8. Germline V gene lookup returns CDR1 DFQATT and CDR2 SNEGSKA (reference sequence). The CDR3 sequence is 14 residues long. In nucleotides, the CDR3 is TGCAGTGCCGAGGCGGGAGGGGGAAAAGAGACCCAGTACTTC. Protein: CSAEAGGGKETQYF.

There are a few counts of this clonotype. V gene TRBV20-1 combines with J gene TRBJ2-3; tentative D call: TRBD2 (6 bases). CDR3 size: 15 residues. The germline V gene has CDR1 DFQATT and CDR2 SNEGSKA (reference sequence). Trimming pared 0 bases from V and 0 bases from J, leaving 10 bases between. The CDR3 protein is CSARDPSGSTDTQYF. The DNA of the CDR3 is TGCAGTGCTAGAGATCCCAGCGGGAGCACAGATACGCAGTATTTT.

This clonotype appeared a few times. This chain connects TRBV7-3 to TRBJ2-1, with unresolved D. In germline, CDR1 is SGHTA, CDR2 FQGTGA. This CDR3 is built from 15 residues. The V gene lost 5 bases and the J gene lost 0 bases, with 11 bases spanning the gap. The DNA for the CDR3 is TGTGCCAGCAGCCTACTCGTGAGCTCCTACAATGAGCAGTTCTTC. It is translated as CASSLLVSSYNEQFF.

The rearrangement uses TRBV20-1 and TRBJ2-3; perhaps TRBD2 as D (5 bases). V gave up 8 bases and J gave up 2 bases, with 14 bases separating them. The CDR3 consists of 13 residues. The germline gives CDR1 DFQATT, CDR2 SNEGSKA (reference sequence). The CDR3 DNA sequence: TGCAGTTGTGAGGGCCCGGACACAGATACGCAGTATTTT. The encoded protein is CSCEGPDTDTQYF.

This clonotype was picked up a small number of times. The genes are TRBV6-1 and TRBJ2-1; TRBD2 matches 7 bases. V lost 8 bases, J lost 1 base, and 11 bases stayed unmatched. CDR1 and CDR2 (germline): MNHNS, SASEGT. This CDR3 is built from 16 residues. The CDR3 region is CASSRREMDSYNEQFF. CDR3 sequence (DNA): TGTGCCAGCTCCCGGCGGGAGATGGATTCCTACAATGAGCAGTTCTTC.

The gene calls are TRBV15 and TRBJ2-1; TRBD2 matches at 11 bases. Per the germline V gene, CDR1 is LNHNV and CDR2 is YYDKDF (reference sequence). This CDR3 spans 16 amino acids. The junction had 7 bases not matched to a gene; V was cut back by 5 bases and J by 4 bases. In DNA, the CDR3 is TGTGCCACCAGCGACCGACTAGCGGGGCTTTACAATGAGCAGTTCTTC. Amino acids: CATSDRLAGLYNEQFF.

The chain employs TRBV10-3 and TRBJ1-3; no clear D. CDR1 is ENHRY and CDR2 is SYGVKD in the germline V gene. The germline V and J ends were trimmed by 0 bases and 0 bases, with 6 bases remaining between them. This CDR3 has 15 amino acids. Here the CDR3 DNA reads TGTGCCATCAGTGAGTCGCGGGTCTCTGGAAACACCATATATTTT. It specifies CAISESRVSGNTIYF.

The chain uses TRBV10-3 and TRBJ1-2; TRBD1 matches 8 bases. There are 13 residues in the CDR3. J was trimmed by 2 bases and V by 6 bases; bases with no gene match: 2. CDR1 and CDR2 (germline): ENHRY, SYGVKD. The CDR3 bases are TGTGCCATCAGCAGGACAGGGAACTATGGCTACACCTTC. As protein: CAISRTGNYGYTF.

There are a few counts of this clonotype. V usage is TRBV7-2 and J usage is TRBJ2-7; no firm D call. Germline V CDR1 and CDR2: SGHTA, FQGNSA. This CDR3 spans 12 amino acids. Trimming pared 5 bases from V and 5 bases from J, leaving 10 bases between. The CDR3 protein is CASSPSKHEQYF. For the CDR3, the DNA is TGTGCCAGCAGCCCGTCGAAGCACGAGCAGTACTTC.

This clonotype was seen a single time. A clone one base away is much larger, so this may be a read error. J is TRBJ2-7 and V is TRBV20-1; TRBD1 or TRBD2 may be the D gene (5 bases each). This CDR3 comprises 12 residues. The germline V and J ends were trimmed by 0 bases and 8 bases, with 11 bases remaining between them. Per germline, CDR1 DFQATT and CDR2 SNEGSKA (reference sequence). CDR3 in amino acids: CSARDGGYKQYF. The CDR3 DNA follows: TGCAGTGCTAGAGATGGGGGTTACAAGCAGTACTTC.

In its sample, this clonotype was seen a few times. DNA of the CDR3: TGTGCCAGCAGCCAACCCTCCCTAGAGGGAGCTTTCTTT. It encodes CASSQPSLEGAFF. V and J are TRBV3-1 and TRBJ1-1; no clear D. The length of the CDR3 is 13 residues. CDR1 is LGHDT and CDR2 is YNNKEL in the germline V gene (reference sequence). The germline V and J ends were trimmed by 2 bases and 10 bases, with 14 bases remaining between them.

The chain combines TRBV5-1 with TRBJ2-3; the D gene is possibly TRBD1 (6 bases). CDR3 length: 15 residues. V lost 4 bases and J lost 2, with 14 bases in between. The germline CDR1 and CDR2 sequences are SGHRS and YFSETQ. The chain's CDR3 is CASSRDTIYTDTQYF. As DNA, the CDR3 is TGCGCCAGCAGCCGGGACACTATTTACACAGATACGCAGTATTTT.

This clonotype was counted ten times or more. The chain employs TRBV7-9 and TRBJ2-3; D not resolved. The CDR3 is 14 amino acids. Germline V gene data show CDR1 as SEHNR and CDR2 as FQNEAQ (reference sequence). Trimming removed 7 bases from V and 0 bases from J, with 11 bases in between. CDR3 region: CASNLGTSTDTQYF. The CDR3 DNA is TGTGCCAGCAACCTCGGTACTAGCACAGATACGCAGTATTTT. Full variable domain (outside the CDR3, taken from reference TRBV7-9 and TRBJ2-3): DTGVSQNPRHKITKRGQNVTFRCDPISEHNRLYWYRQTLGQGPEFLTYFQNEAQLEKSRLLSDRFSAERPKGSFSTLEIQRTEQGDSAMYLCASNLGTSTDTQYFGPGTRLTVL.

This clonotype came up a few times. V gene TRBV6-5 combines with J gene TRBJ2-5; no clear D. This CDR3 region has 11 residues. Trimming shortened V by 8 bases and J by 7 bases, and 11 bases separated the two germline ends. Germline V gene sequence: CDR1 MNHEY, CDR2 SVGAGI. DNA for the CDR3: TGTGCCAGCTCCGACCGGTGGACCCAGTACTTC. Translating it yields CASSDRWTQYF.

This chain uses TRBV5-5 with TRBJ2-5, with unresolved D. In germline, CDR1 is SGHKS, CDR2 YYEKEE (reference sequence). Deletions cut 1 base from V and 4 bases from J, with 8 bases between. The CDR3 consists of 13 residues. CDR3 loop: CASSLRTVETQYF. For the CDR3, the DNA is TGTGCCAGCAGCTTGCGAACAGTAGAGACCCAGTACTTC.

This clonotype has at least ten counts. This chain connects TRBV9 to TRBJ2-4, with 7 bases matching TRBD2. Germline V gives CDR1 SGDLS, CDR2 YYNGEE. After removal of 0 bases from V and 8 bases from J, the junction contained 8 bases not matched to a gene. The CDR3 extends over 15 amino acids. CDR3 coding DNA: TGTGCCAGCAGCGTAGATAGGACACGGGGGGACATTCAGTACTTC. Translated, it gives CASSVDRTRGDIQYF.

This clonotype has only one observation. The CDR3 DNA is TGTGCCAGCAGCTTCCGGCCCACCGAAGAGACCCAGTACTTC. Protein product: CASSFRPTEETQYF. This sequence joins TRBV7-6 and TRBJ2-5; no firm D call. The CDR3 length is 14 residues. The V end lost 3 bases, the J end lost 3 bases, and 11 bases lay between the germline ends. Germline V gene data show CDR1 as SGHVS and CDR2 as FNYEAQ.

The rearrangement links TRBV2 to TRBJ1-6, with D possibly TRBD1 on 5 matching bases. V dropped 6 bases and J dropped 8 bases, with 17 bases sitting between them. Germline V gives CDR1 SNHLY, CDR2 FYNNEI. The CDR3 totals 15 residues. The CDR3 loop is CASSPSAGGYSPLHF. The DNA of the CDR3 is TGTGCCAGCAGCCCATCTGCCGGGGGTTATTCACCCCTCCACTTT.

V gene TRBV12-3 or TRBV12-4 combines with J gene TRBJ2-4, with D perhaps matching TRBD2 (6 bases). CDR3 size: 13 residues. Trimming removed 0 bases at V and 12 bases at J, with 12 bases between. The DNA of the CDR3 is TGTGCCAGCAGTTTAGCAACTAGCCACGCTCAGTACTTC. Protein product: CASSLATSHAQYF.

The chain uses TRBV6-5 and TRBJ2-7, with unresolved D. The germline gives CDR1 MNHEY, CDR2 SVGAGI. Trimming removed 0 bases at V and 3 bases at J, with 9 bases between. The CDR3 totals 14 residues. The CDR3 DNA is TGTGCCAGCAGTTACTCGACCCGGATCTACGAGCAGTACTTC. It translates to CASSYSTRIYEQYF.

The chain couples TRBV6-1 to TRBJ2-3; 12 bases agree with TRBD2. The trim removed 5 bases at V and 4 bases at J, leaving 4 bases unmatched. Germline CDR1 reads MNHNS; CDR2 reads SASEGT. The CDR3 is 15 residues long. DNA of the CDR3: TGTGCCAGCAGTAGGACTAGCGGGGTTGCAGATACGCAGTATTTT. It yields the protein CASSRTSGVADTQYF.

The rearrangement links TRBV25-1 to TRBJ2-7; D uncertain. Trimming cost V 4 bases and J 3 bases, with 10 bases left between them. CDR1 MGHDK and CDR2 SYGVNS come from the germline V gene. The CDR3 has 13 residues. The CDR3 sequence: CASSVGQHYEQYF. As DNA, the CDR3 is TGTGCCAGCAGTGTTGGGCAGCACTACGAGCAGTACTTC.